This entry lists 6 T cell receptor beta chains sequenced from one sample in a study of blood T cell repertoires in COVID-19. Data came from immunoSEQ multiplex PCR; TCRdb stores just in-frame clones and leaves some out. The sample lists 35,000 to 55,000 clones; approximately 82% were seen once. Sequencing was carried out using peripheral blood. The source is a woman in her seventies with acute or convalescent COVID-19.

The chain is built from TRBV20-1 and TRBJ2-3; 12 positions match TRBD2. CDR3 length equals 16 residues. Per the germline V gene, CDR1 is DFQATT and CDR2 is SNEGSKA (reference sequence). V lost 3 bases to trimming and J lost 4 bases; unmatched junction nucleotides: 8. The DNA for the CDR3 is TGCAGTGCTAGTGGGAAGGGGACTAGCGGGTCAGATACGCAGTATTTT. Protein sequence: CSASGKGTSGSDTQYF.

This clone came up a few times. The chain joins TRBV3-1 (or the pseudogene TRBV3-2) to TRBJ2-7; a possible D gene is TRBD1 (5 bases). V lost 1 base and J 6 bases, leaving 7 bases between the germline ends. Germline V gene sequence: CDR1 LGHDT, CDR2 YNNKEL (reference sequence). The CDR3 spans 12 residues. This CDR3 is CASSQVGAEQYF. The CDR3 DNA sequence: TGTGCCAGCAGCCAAGTTGGGGCCGAGCAGTACTTC.

The chain links TRBV9 to TRBJ1-3; D ambiguous. The germline CDR1 and CDR2 sequences are SGDLS and YYNGEE. The CDR3 length is 15 residues. Trimming shortened V by 4 bases and J by 4 bases, and 15 bases separated the two germline ends. The CDR3 sequence: CASSPAGPNGNTIYF. Written as DNA, the CDR3 is TGTGCCAGCAGCCCCGCTGGGCCTAACGGAAACACCATATATTTT.

The V gene is TRBV7-8, the J gene TRBJ1-4; 7 nucleotides align to TRBD1. Germline lookup yields CDR1 SGHVS and CDR2 FQNEAQ. J gave up 8 bases and V 5 bases, and 14 bases lay outside the gene matches. The CDR3 loop spans 16 amino acids. CDR3 region: CASSHDRVGVWEKLFF. CDR3 in DNA: TGTGCCAGCAGCCACGACAGGGTAGGTGTTTGGGAAAAACTGTTTTTT. Filled out from reference TRBV7-8 and TRBJ1-4, the complete variable domain reads GAGVSQSPRYKVAKRGQDVALRCDPISGHVSLFWYQQALGQGPEFLTYFQNEAQLDKSGLPSDRFFAERPEGSVSTLKIQRTQQEDSAVYLCASSHDRVGVWEKLFFGSGTQLSVL.

The chain joins TRBV4-3 to TRBJ2-1; tentative D call: TRBD1 (6 bases). The CDR3 totals 14 residues. The V and J ends lost 4 bases and 7 bases respectively, with 14 bases between them. CDR1 and CDR2 (germline): LGHNA, YSLEER. The CDR3 DNA sequence: TGCGCCAGCAGCCTTACCAGAACAGGGAATGAGCAGTTCTTC. Its translation is CASSLTRTGNEQFF.

The rearrangement uses TRBV2 and TRBJ2-2; D perhaps matches TRBD2 (5 bases). Germline lookup yields CDR1 SNHLY and CDR2 FYNNEI. The CDR3 loop spans 15 amino acids. Trimming left V 7 bases short and J 5 bases short, with 17 bases between. The CDR3 sequence: CASTLWTLGTGELFF. CDR3 nucleotides: TGTGCCAGCACCCTGTGGACTCTGGGGACCGGGGAGCTGTTTTTT.